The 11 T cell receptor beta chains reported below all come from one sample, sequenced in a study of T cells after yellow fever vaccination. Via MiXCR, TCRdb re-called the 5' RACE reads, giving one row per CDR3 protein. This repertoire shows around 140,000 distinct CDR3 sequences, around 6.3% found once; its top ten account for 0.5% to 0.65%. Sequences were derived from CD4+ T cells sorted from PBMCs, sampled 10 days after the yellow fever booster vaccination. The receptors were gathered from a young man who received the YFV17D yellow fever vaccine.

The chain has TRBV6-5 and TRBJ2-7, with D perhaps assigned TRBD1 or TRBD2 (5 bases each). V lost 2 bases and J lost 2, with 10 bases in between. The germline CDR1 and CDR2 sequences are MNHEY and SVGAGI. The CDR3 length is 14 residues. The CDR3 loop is CASSYVRGPYEQYF. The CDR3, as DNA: TGTGCCAGCAGTTACGTACGGGGCCCCTACGAGCAGTACTTC.

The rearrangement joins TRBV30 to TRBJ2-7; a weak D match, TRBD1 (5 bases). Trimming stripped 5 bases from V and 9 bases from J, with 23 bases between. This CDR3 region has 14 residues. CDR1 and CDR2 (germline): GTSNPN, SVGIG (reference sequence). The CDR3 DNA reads TGTGCCTGGTCGCTCGAGGCTAGGGGTGCTGGGCAGTACTTC. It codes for CAWSLEARGAGQYF.

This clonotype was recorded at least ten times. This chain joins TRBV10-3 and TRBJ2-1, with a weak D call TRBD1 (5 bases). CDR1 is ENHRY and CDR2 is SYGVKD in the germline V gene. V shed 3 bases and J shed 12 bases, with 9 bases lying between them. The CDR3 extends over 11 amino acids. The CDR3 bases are TGTGCCATCAGTGACAGGGAACGGCAGTTCTTC. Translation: CAISDRERQFF.

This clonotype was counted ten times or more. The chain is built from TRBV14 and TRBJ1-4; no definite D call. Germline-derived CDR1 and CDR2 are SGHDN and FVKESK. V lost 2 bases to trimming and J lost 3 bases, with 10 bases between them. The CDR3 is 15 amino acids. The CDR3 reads CASSQSWVSNEKLFF. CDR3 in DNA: TGTGCCAGCAGCCAATCGTGGGTGTCTAATGAAAAACTGTTTTTT.

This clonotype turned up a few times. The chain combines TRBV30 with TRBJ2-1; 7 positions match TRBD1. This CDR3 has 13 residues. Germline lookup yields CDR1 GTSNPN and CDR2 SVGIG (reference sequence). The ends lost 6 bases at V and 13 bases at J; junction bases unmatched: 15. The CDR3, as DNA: TGTGCCTGTCCCAGGACCGGGTTAGGGGGCCAGTTCTTC. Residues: CACPRTGLGGQFF.

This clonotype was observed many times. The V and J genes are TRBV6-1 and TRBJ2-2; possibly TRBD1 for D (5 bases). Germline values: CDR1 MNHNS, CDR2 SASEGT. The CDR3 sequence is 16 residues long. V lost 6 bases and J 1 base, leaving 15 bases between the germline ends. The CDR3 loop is CASRTSETGNTGELFF. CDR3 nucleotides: TGTGCCAGCAGAACCTCCGAAACAGGGAACACCGGGGAGCTGTTTTTT.

CDR3 nucleotide sequence: TGTGCCACCAGTGTGGGCGGGAGCACAGATACGCAGTATTTT. This encodes CATSVGGSTDTQYF. The chain is built from TRBV24-1 and TRBJ2-3; a weak D match, TRBD2 (5 bases). V was clipped by 5 bases and J by 0 bases, with 8 bases between them. Germline V gene lookup returns CDR1 KGHDR and CDR2 SFDVKD. The CDR3 has 14 residues.

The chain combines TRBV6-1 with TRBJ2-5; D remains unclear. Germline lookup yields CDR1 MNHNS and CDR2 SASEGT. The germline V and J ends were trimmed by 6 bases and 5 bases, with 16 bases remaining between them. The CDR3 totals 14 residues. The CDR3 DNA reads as TGTGCCAGCAGCTGGGTTGCGCCTACGGAGACCCAGTACTTC. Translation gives CASSWVAPTETQYF.

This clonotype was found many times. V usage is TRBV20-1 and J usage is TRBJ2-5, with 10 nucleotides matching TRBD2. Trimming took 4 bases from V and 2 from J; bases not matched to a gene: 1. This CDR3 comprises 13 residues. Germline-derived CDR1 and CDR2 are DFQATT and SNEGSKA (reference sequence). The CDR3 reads CSAKAGGQETQYF. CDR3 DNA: TGCAGTGCTAAAGCGGGAGGGCAAGAGACCCAGTACTTC.

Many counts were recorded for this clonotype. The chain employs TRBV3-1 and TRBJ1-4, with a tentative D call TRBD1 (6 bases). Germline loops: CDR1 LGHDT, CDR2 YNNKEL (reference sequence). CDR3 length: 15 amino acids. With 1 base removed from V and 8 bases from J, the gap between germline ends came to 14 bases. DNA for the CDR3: TGTGCCAGCAGCCAAGGGGGGACATTCAGAGAAAAACTGTTTTTT. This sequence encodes CASSQGGTFREKLFF.

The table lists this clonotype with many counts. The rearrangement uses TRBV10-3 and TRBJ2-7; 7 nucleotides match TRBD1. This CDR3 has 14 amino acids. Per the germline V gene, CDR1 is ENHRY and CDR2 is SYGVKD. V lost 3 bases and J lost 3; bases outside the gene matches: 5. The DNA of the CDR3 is TGTGCCATCAGTGAAGGGGGCACGATCTACGAGCAGTACTTC. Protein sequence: CAISEGGTIYEQYF.